The sample holds a few counts of the clone carrying this TCR beta chain. Its matching antigen is unknown. Rearranged V-D-J TRB sequences were amplified with a mixed TRB-A/B primer pool. TCRdb called the multiplex PCR reads again in MiXCR, with one record for every CDR3 protein. The data show about 2,700 distinct CDR3 sequences, with around 25% seen just once and 30% to 35% held by the top ten. The data originate from a study of T cell repertoires in aging, cancer and after chemotherapy. Study-wide results and caveats: In cancer patients, declining TCR diversity with age involved lost richness and lost evenness.

The template was genomic DNA from peripheral blood, not RNA. Sample: blood. The receptor was isolated from a human donor with a solid tumor.

As DNA, the CDR3 is TGTGCCATCAAGACTGCGGGGAATTCACCCCTCCACTTT. Translation: CAIKTAGNSPLHF. The chain carries TRBV10-3 and TRBJ1-6; D remains ambiguous. Trimming shortened V by 7 bases and J by 7 bases, and 11 bases separated the two germline ends. CDR3 size: 13 residues. Germline V CDR1 and CDR2: ENHRY, SYGVKD.